Listed below are T cell receptor beta chains from one sample, sequenced in a study of cytomegalovirus exposure and HLA in healthy donors. Clones were sequenced by immunoSEQ multiplex PCR, and TCRdb holds only the in-frame ones, with some missing. The repertoire holds 100,000 to 150,000 clones, with roughly 87% as singletons. The specimen was PBMCs. These receptors all come from a woman under 30 in good health and CMV-seronegative. Both conserved end residues are part of each CDR3.

>TRBJ2-1|TRBV2
CASTGQGWHEQFF
>TRBJ2-7|TRBV7-9
CASSLSSEQYF
>TRBJ1-1|TRBV11-2
CASSSPHRNTEAFF
>TRBJ2-1|TRBV10-1
CASGVPGMNEQFF
>TRBJ2-5|TRBV4-1
CASSHHSGIKETQYF
>TRBJ1-1|TRBV2
CASSANPVAFF
>TRBJ1-3|TRBV5-1
CASSPEGGPSSGNTIYF
>TRBJ1-1|TRBV2
CASSPPGQLNTEAFF
>TRBJ1-4|TRBV7-2
CASSLDGTGEEKLFF
>TRBJ1-2|TRBV25-1
CASSAGGYYGYTF
>TRBJ1-1|TRBV7-9
CASSERTGGDTEAFF
>TRBJ2-1|TRBV7-9
CASSFLTADEQFF
>TRBJ1-1|TRBV10-3
CASNRDATEAFF
>TRBJ1-2|TRBV10-1
CASSDTATYGYTF
>TRBJ1-6|TRBV7-2
CASSKDPGNSPLHF
>TRBJ1-2|TRBV5-1
CASSSAGTGLLDGYTF
>TRBJ1-5|TRBV27
CASSFLADQNQPQHF
>TRBJ1-1|TRBV7-2
CASSQIGGLVTEAFF
>TRBJ2-7|TRBV6-5
CASSLGQGGYEQYF
>TRBJ2-7|TRBV6-1
CASSQTRDYEQYF
>TRBJ2-7|TRBV6-5
CASSRPDRGEQYF
>TRBJ2-2|TRBV9
CASSGRGTYTGELFF
>TRBJ1-6|TRBV19
CASTGIVGNSPLHF
>TRBJ1-3|TRBV21-1
CASSNWTGRSGNTIYF
>TRBJ2-1|TRBV20-1
CSASYNEQFF
>TRBJ1-3|TRBV4-2
CASSQDRNSGNTIYF
>TRBJ2-3|TRBV29-1
CSGVRGGGDTQYF
>TRBJ1-5|TRBV2
CASSDFLSAGPQHF
>TRBJ1-2|TRBV7-9
CASSLDQTDLWLPPYGYTF
>TRBJ2-3|TRBV9
CASSSRGGHTDTQYF
>TRBJ2-1|TRBV5-1
CASNRDNSYNEQFF